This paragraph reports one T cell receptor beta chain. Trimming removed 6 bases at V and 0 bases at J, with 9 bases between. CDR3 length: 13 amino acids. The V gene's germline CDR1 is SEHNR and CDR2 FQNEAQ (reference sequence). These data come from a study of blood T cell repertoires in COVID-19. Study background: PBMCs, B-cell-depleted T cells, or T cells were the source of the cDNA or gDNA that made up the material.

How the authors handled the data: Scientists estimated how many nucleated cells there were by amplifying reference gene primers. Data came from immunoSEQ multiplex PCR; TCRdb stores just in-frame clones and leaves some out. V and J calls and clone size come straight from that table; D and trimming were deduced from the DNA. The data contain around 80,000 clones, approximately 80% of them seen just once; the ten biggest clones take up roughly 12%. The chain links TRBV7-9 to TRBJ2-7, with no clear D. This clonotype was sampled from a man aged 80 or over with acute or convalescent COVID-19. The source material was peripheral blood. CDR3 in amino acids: CASRSDTSYEQYF. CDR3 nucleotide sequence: TGTGCCAGCAGATCCGACACCTCCTACGAGCAGTACTTC.